The present T cell receptor beta chain was sequenced within a study of T-cell memory formation after mild COVID-19. J gave up 2 bases and V 5 bases, and 12 bases lay outside the gene matches. The CDR3 covers 17 residues. Germline loops: CDR1 SGHVS, CDR2 FNYEAQ. Constant-segment primers were used for 5'RACE, and the resulting TCR alpha and TCR beta cDNA libraries carried sample barcodes and UMIs. TCRdb redid the calling of the 5' RACE reads with MiXCR, one entry per CDR3 protein. This sample has about 200,000 distinct CDR3 sequences, with 16% found just once. Sequencing was carried out using PBMCs or a T cell subset sorted from them (not recorded which). V and J are TRBV7-6 and TRBJ2-1; 7 positions match TRBD2. The TCR sequence derives from an adult woman who had mild COVID-19 (a few samples of this study predate the infection). Cell type and time point are not known. CDR3 in amino acids: CASSVGVGGKTYNEQFF. The CDR3 region has the DNA TGTGCCAGCAGCGTAGGTGTGGGGGGGAAGACCTACAATGAGCAGTTCTTC. Complete variable domain (other parts from reference TRBV7-6 and TRBJ2-1): GAGVSQSPRYKVTKRGQDVALRCDPISGHVSLYWYRQALGQGPEFLTYFNYEAQQDKSGLPNDRFSAERPEGSISTLTIQRTEQRDSAMYRCASSVGVGGKTYNEQFFGPGTRLTVL.